Listed below are T cell receptor beta chains from one sample, sequenced in a study of blood T cell repertoires in COVID-19. Repertoires were generated with immunoSEQ multiplex PCR, while TCRdb's copy carries only in-frame clones and drops some. Among tens of thousands of clones, just over 85% were seen once, and the ten largest hold 6.9%. Material for sequencing was peripheral blood. The receptor set was obtained from a man between 45 and 60 years old with active COVID-19. CDR3s include the opening cysteine and the closing phenylalanine or tryptophan. D genes are given only for firm matches. Part of the rows lack a size; the others show once, few, many or a class for expanded clones.

TRBD2,-,TRBV11-2,TRBJ2-1,CASSSSLGTSGGNEQFF,TGTGCCAGCAGCTCCTCTCTGGGGACTAGCGGGGGCAATGAGCAGTTCTTC
-,-,TRBV7-8,TRBJ2-5,CASRPRGRETQYF,TGTGCCAGCAGGCCCCGGGGTAGAGAGACCCAGTACTTC
-,-,TRBV2,TRBJ1-5,CASSDGGLSNQPQHF,TGTGCCAGCAGTGACGGGGGGCTTAGCAATCAGCCCCAGCATTTT
-,once,TRBV6-5,TRBJ1-2,CASKGRGLRDGYTF,TGTGCCAGCAAAGGCAGGGGATTGAGAGATGGCTACACCTTC
TRBD1,-,TRBV5-4,TRBJ2-7,CASSGWDRGLSYEQYF,TGTGCCAGCAGCGGGTGGGACAGGGGACTTTCCTACGAGCAGTACTTC
TRBD2,-,TRBV28,TRBJ2-7,CASSPRLLAKAHEQYF,TGTGCCAGCTCACCACGCCTACTAGCGAAGGCGCACGAGCAGTACTTC
TRBD1,-,TRBV30,TRBJ1-1,CAWTRQGTTEAFF,TGTGCCTGGACCCGACAGGGAACTACTGAAGCTTTCTTT
TRBD1,-,TRBV14,TRBJ1-2,CASSRTGSDENYGYNF,TGTGCCAGCAGCCGGACAGGGAGCGACGAAAACTATGGCTACAACTTC
-,-,TRBV3-1/TRBV3-2,TRBJ1-6,CASSLLGRGKGSPLHF,TGTGCCAGCAGCCTCCTTGGACGGGGGAAAGGATCACCCCTCCACTTT
-,-,TRBV12-3/TRBV12-4,TRBJ2-4,CASGIGAKNIQYF,TGTGCCAGCGGCATCGGGGCCAAAAACATTCAGTACTTC
TRBD2,-,TRBV11-2,TRBJ2-7,CASSLVYGEGYEQYF,TGTGCCAGCAGCTTAGTTTACGGGGAGGGGTACGAGCAGTACTTC
TRBD2,-,TRBV7-2,TRBJ2-5,CASSFGTSGRSETQYF,TGTGCCAGCAGCTTTGGGACTAGCGGGAGGTCAGAGACCCAGTACTTC
TRBD1,-,TRBV6-5,TRBJ1-2,CASSGTGGAYGYTF,TGTGCCAGCAGCGGGACAGGGGGCGCCTATGGCTACACCTTC
-,-,TRBV6-1,TRBJ2-7,CASSEVNMEGAPREQYF,TGTGCCAGCAGTGAAGTGAATATGGAGGGCGCCCCTCGGGAGCAGTACTTC
-,-,TRBV2,TRBJ1-4,CASRVLNEKLFF,TGTGCCAGCCGGGTTCTTAATGAAAAACTGTTTTTT
TRBD2,-,TRBV24-1,TRBJ2-1,CATSQSGGIYNEQFF,TGTGCCACCAGTCAAAGCGGGGGAATCTACAATGAGCAGTTCTTC
-,-,TRBV5-6,TRBJ2-1,CASSLPGPYNEQFF,TGTGCCAGCAGCTTGCCAGGGCCCTACAATGAGCAGTTCTTC
TRBD2,-,TRBV7-8,TRBJ2-1,CASSWGLAGGQFF,TGTGCCAGCAGCTGGGGACTAGCGGGTGGGCAGTTCTTC